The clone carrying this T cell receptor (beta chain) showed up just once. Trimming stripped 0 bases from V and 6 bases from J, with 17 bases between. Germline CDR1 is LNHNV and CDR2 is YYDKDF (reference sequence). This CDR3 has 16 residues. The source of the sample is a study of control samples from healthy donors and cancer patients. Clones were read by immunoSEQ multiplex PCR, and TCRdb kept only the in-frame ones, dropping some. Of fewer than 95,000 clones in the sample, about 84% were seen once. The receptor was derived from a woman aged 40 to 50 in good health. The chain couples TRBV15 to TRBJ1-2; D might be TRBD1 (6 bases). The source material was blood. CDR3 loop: CATSRDLGGAPHGYTF. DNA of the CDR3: TGTGCCACCAGCAGAGATTTGGGGGGCGCCCCTCATGGCTACACCTTC.